These 2 T cell receptor beta chains were all obtained from the same sample, sequenced in a study of blood T cell repertoires in COVID-19. The repertoire was sequenced with immunoSEQ multiplex PCR; TCRdb's copy has only in-frame clones and lacks some. Of a few hundred thousand clones in the sample, about 86% were seen once. Sequenced material: peripheral blood. The receptors were sampled from a man in his fifties or sixties with acute or convalescent COVID-19.

This sequence joins TRBV30 and TRBJ1-1; tentative D call: TRBD1 (6 bases). Deletions cut 2 bases from V and 4 bases from J, with 14 bases between. The CDR3 loop spans 14 amino acids. Germline CDR1 reads GTSNPN; CDR2 reads SVGIG (reference sequence). For the CDR3, the DNA is TGTGCCTGGAGTCGGGGCAGGGGCGCCACTGAAGCTTTCTTT. Amino acid sequence: CAWSRGRGATEAFF.

The sample holds a few counts of this clone. The chain recombines TRBV7-9 with TRBJ1-2; D unclear. The germline CDR1 and CDR2 sequences are SEHNR and FQNEAQ (reference sequence). The V end lost 3 bases, the J end lost 8 bases, and 10 bases lay between the germline ends. This CDR3 spans 12 amino acids. CDR3 sequence (DNA): TGTGCCAGCAGCTTCACCCCGAGAGGCTACACCTTC. The encoded protein is CASSFTPRGYTF. The entire variable domain, with the rest obtained from reference TRBV7-9 and TRBJ1-2, is as follows: DTGVSQNPRHKITKRGQNVTFRCDPISEHNRLYWYRQTLGQGPEFLTYFQNEAQLEKSRLLSDRFSAERPKGSFSTLEIQRTEQGDSAMYLCASSFTPRGYTFGSGTRLTVV.